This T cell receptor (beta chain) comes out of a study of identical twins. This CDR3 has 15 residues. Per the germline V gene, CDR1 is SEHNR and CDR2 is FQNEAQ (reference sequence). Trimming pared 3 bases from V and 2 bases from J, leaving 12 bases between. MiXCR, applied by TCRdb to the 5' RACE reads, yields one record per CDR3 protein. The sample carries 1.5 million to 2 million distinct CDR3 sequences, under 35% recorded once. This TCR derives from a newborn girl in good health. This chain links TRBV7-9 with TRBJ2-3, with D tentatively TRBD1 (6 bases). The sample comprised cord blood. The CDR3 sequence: CASSFSGAYTDTQYF. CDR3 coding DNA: TGTGCCAGCAGCTTCTCAGGGGCCTACACAGATACGCAGTATTTT.